Following are 26 T cell receptor beta chains from one sample sequenced in a study of regulatory T cells in long-lasting Graves disease. This sample's time point: newly diagnosed GD, antithyroid drugs for less than 3 months. PBMC-extracted RNA yielded the TCR library. The TCR beta library used iRepertoire HTBI primers with Arm-PCR amplification of CDR3. TCRdb re-called the multiplex PCR reads with MiXCR, one entry per CDR3 protein. The table shows some 340,000 distinct CDR3 sequences, with about 10% occurring only once. This sample was also put to use in a study of T cells in Graves' hyperthyroidism and ophthalmopathy.

The sample here was peripheral blood mononuclear cells (PBMCs), taken at new diagnosis, from a patient treated with antithyroid drugs. These receptors were taken from a woman aged 18 to 35 with Graves disease.

This clonotype was observed many times. The chain has TRBV5-5 and TRBJ2-7; the match to TRBD1 covers 7 bases. From germline, CDR1 is SGHKS and CDR2 YYEKEE (reference sequence). The CDR3 is made up of 13 amino acids. Trimming at V came to 4 bases and at J to 6 bases, leaving 7 bases not matched to a gene. In nucleotides, the CDR3 is TGTGCCAGCAGCCCGCAGGGGGTTGGCGAGCAGTACTTC. Its translation is CASSPQGVGEQYF.

With regard to this clonotype: This may be a read error, as it is one base from a much larger clone. This chain connects TRBV6-2 or TRBV6-3 to TRBJ2-1; 8 bases are shared with TRBD1. The CDR3 sequence is 15 residues long. Germline lookup yields CDR1 MNHEY and CDR2 SVGEGT. CDR3 DNA sequence: TGTGCCAGCAGTCAACCGGGACAGGTATACAATGAGCAGCTCTTC. Amino acids: CASSQPGQVYNEQLF.

This clonotype was picked up a small number of times. J is TRBJ1-1 and V is TRBV20-1; 7 bases are a match to TRBD1. The J segment lost 3 bases and the V segment lost 4 bases, leaving 5 bases of the junction unmatched. Germline V gene data show CDR1 as DFQATT and CDR2 as SNEGSKA (reference sequence). The CDR3 contains 13 residues. CDR3 coding DNA: TGCAGTGCTAACCCTACAGGGGACACTGAAGCTTTCTTT. This gives the protein CSANPTGDTEAFF.

Concerning this clonotype itself: An end of the junction does not agree with germline; a read error may underlie this. CDR3 loop: CASSPRRNYGYTF. The CDR3 nucleotides are TGCGCCAGCAGCCCCCGGAGGAACTATGGCTACACCTTC. The rearrangement links TRBV11-2 to TRBJ1-2; D is unclear. The germline V gene has CDR1 SGHAT and CDR2 FQNNGV. The CDR3 covers 13 residues.

This clonotype was seen many times. This sequence joins TRBV7-3 and TRBJ2-1, with 7 bases identical to TRBD1. J gave up 5 bases and V 4 bases, and 5 bases lay outside the gene matches. This CDR3 spans 14 amino acids. Germline V CDR1 and CDR2: SGHTA, FQGTGA. CDR3 region: CASSSGTAHNEQFF. The CDR3 coding sequence is TGTGCCAGCAGCTCTGGGACAGCACACAATGAGCAGTTCTTC.

This clonotype was picked up many times. The chain combines TRBV3-1 with TRBJ1-1; no clear D gene. V gave up 5 bases and J gave up 8 bases, with 12 bases separating them. The CDR3 has 12 residues. The germline V gene has CDR1 LGHDT and CDR2 YNNKEL (reference sequence). The CDR3 spells CASSFTLGEAFF. CDR3 in DNA: TGTGCCAGCAGCTTCACATTAGGGGAAGCTTTCTTT.

This clonotype occurred many times. The rearrangement joins TRBV12-3 or TRBV12-4 to TRBJ2-1, with 11 bases fitting TRBD2. V shed 1 base and J 4 bases; nucleotides not matched to a gene: 3. The CDR3 length is 16 residues. CDR3 residues: CASSLGGLAAYNEQFF. As DNA, the CDR3 is TGTGCCAGCAGTTTAGGGGGACTAGCGGCTTACAATGAGCAGTTCTTC.

This clonotype has at least ten counts. The chain employs TRBV12-3 or TRBV12-4 and TRBJ2-7; perhaps TRBD2 as D (5 bases). The CDR3 extends over 14 amino acids. V was shortened by 6 bases and J by 2 bases, with 14 bases between the two germline ends. The CDR3 bases are TGTGCCAGCAGGCGGACGGGGAGACCCTACGAGCAGTACTTC. As protein: CASRRTGRPYEQYF.

This sequence joins TRBV5-4 and TRBJ1-1, with a possible D match to TRBD1 (5 bases). V was pared by 4 bases and J by 5 bases, with 12 bases between. CDR1 is SGHNT and CDR2 is YYREEE in the germline V gene (reference sequence). The CDR3 length is 13 residues. As DNA, the CDR3 is TGTGCCAGCAGCCAGGGAACCAGTACTGAAGCTTTCTTT. Translation: CASSQGTSTEAFF.

Remarks on this clonotype: A much larger clone differs by one base, so this may be a read error. The CDR3 region is CASSPRSGTDRSTGELFF. The CDR3 region has the DNA TGTGCCAGCAGCCCAAGGTCAGGGACAGACCGATCCACCGGGGAGCTGTTTTTT. The chain carries TRBV7-3 and TRBJ2-2; 7 positions match TRBD1. The CDR3 is 18 residues long. CDR1 and CDR2 (germline): SGHTA, FQGTGA. V shed 5 bases, J shed 4 bases, and the junction held 16 bases outside the gene matches.

This clonotype was detected ten times or more. This CDR3 reads CASSNFGTQVWATGELFF. The CDR3 region has the DNA TGTGCCAGTAGTAACTTCGGGACGCAGGTTTGGGCCACCGGGGAGCTGTTTTTT. The genes are TRBV19 and TRBJ2-2, with D perhaps assigned TRBD1 or TRBD2 (5 bases each). The V end was cut by 4 bases, the J end by 4 bases, with 22 bases between. Germline-derived CDR1 and CDR2 are LNHDA and SQIVND (reference sequence). The CDR3 sequence is 18 residues long.

This clonotype was picked up many times. The gene calls are TRBV11-2 and TRBJ2-2; no firm D call. The CDR3 has 14 residues. V dropped 3 bases and J dropped 4 bases, with 9 bases sitting between them. Germline lookup yields CDR1 SGHAT and CDR2 FQNNGV. The CDR3 DNA sequence: TGTGCCAGCAGCTTTGTCCGAACCACCGGGGAGCTGTTTTTT. Translated, it gives CASSFVRTTGELFF.

This clonotype has a count of ten or more. The chain couples TRBV3-1 to TRBJ2-5; 8 bases are a match to TRBD2. Looked up from germline, CDR1 is LGHDT and CDR2 is YNNKEL (reference sequence). CDR3 size: 15 residues. V trimming: 2 bases; J trimming: 2 bases; junction bases outside the gene matches: 4. The CDR3 loop reads CASSQPTSGQETQYF. The CDR3 DNA follows: TGTGCCAGCAGCCAACCTACTAGCGGTCAAGAGACCCAGTACTTC.

At least ten counts were recorded for this clonotype. The chain joins TRBV10-1 to TRBJ2-1; D is uncertain. The CDR3 has 16 amino acids. V gave up 5 bases and J gave up 7 bases, with 21 bases separating them. CDR1 is WNHNN and CDR2 is SYGVQD in the germline V gene (reference sequence). In DNA form, the CDR3 reads TGCGCCAGCAGTTTCGCTCCCCCGGATAGGCCAAATGAGCAGTTCTTC. Translated: CASSFAPPDRPNEQFF.

This clonotype was seen many times. The chain has TRBV4-2 and TRBJ2-7; TRBD2 agrees at 8 bases. After removal of 3 bases from V and 4 bases from J, the junction contained 5 bases not matched to a gene. Germline V gene lookup returns CDR1 LGHNA and CDR2 YNFKEQ. This CDR3 region has 14 residues. CDR3 in amino acids: CASSQGLGDYEQYF. Here the CDR3 DNA reads TGTGCCAGCAGCCAGGGACTAGGGGATTACGAGCAGTACTTC.

This clonotype came up many times. This rearrangement joins TRBV12-3 or TRBV12-4 to TRBJ2-7, with a possible D match to TRBD2 (7 bases). V lost 2 bases to trimming and J lost 9 bases, with 17 bases between them. CDR3 length: 14 residues. CDR3 sequence: CASSLMGGAIGQYF. CDR3 coding DNA: TGTGCCAGCAGTTTAATGGGGGGGGCTATCGGGCAGTACTTC.

This chain uses TRBV9 with TRBJ2-1, with TRBD1 identical over 8 bases. The V gene's germline CDR1 is SGDLS and CDR2 YYNGEE. V lost 4 bases and J lost 6; bases outside the gene matches: 6. The CDR3 contains 14 residues. CDR3 loop: CASSHQQGGNEQFF. The CDR3 DNA reads TGTGCCAGCAGCCACCAACAGGGGGGCAATGAGCAGTTCTTC.

The table lists this clonotype with many counts. The rearrangement uses TRBV5-8 and TRBJ1-1, with D unresolved. The CDR3 loop spans 17 amino acids. V lost 0 bases and J lost 4, with 19 bases in between. Germline values: CDR1 SGHTS, CDR2 YDEGEE. CDR3 in DNA: TGTGCCAGCAGCTTGGGCCAATGGGGTATACGGGGCACTGAAGCTTTCTTT. As protein: CASSLGQWGIRGTEAFF.

Notes on this clonotype: A much more abundant neighbour one base away suggests this may be a read error. The gene calls are TRBV6-4 and TRBJ2-2, with unresolved D. CDR3 length: 13 residues. V was clipped by 2 bases and J by 3 bases, with 4 bases between them. The germline CDR1 and CDR2 sequences are MRHNA and SNTAGT. The CDR3 coding sequence is TGTGCCAGCAGTGACAGGGACACCGGGGAGCTGTTTTTT. It specifies CASSDRDTGELFF.

Many counts were recorded for this clonotype. This sequence joins TRBV15 and TRBJ1-1; no clear D. The germline gives CDR1 LNHNV, CDR2 YYDKDF (reference sequence). This CDR3 has 12 amino acids. The V end lost 1 base, the J end lost 6 bases, and 6 bases lay between the germline ends. The CDR3 DNA reads TGTGCCACCAGCAGAGGGACTGCTGAAGCTTTCTTT. Translation gives CATSRGTAEAFF.

This clonotype was picked up a small number of times. The CDR3 reads CASSLRQFSGANVLTF. The CDR3 DNA reads TGTGCCAGCAGTTTACGACAGTTCTCTGGGGCCAACGTCCTGACTTTC. V and J are TRBV28 and TRBJ2-6, with D possibly being TRBD1 (5 bases). Trimming took 2 bases from V and 0 from J, leaving 8 bases between them. In germline, CDR1 is MDHEN, CDR2 SYDVKM. The CDR3 length is 16 residues. Complete variable domain (other parts from reference TRBV28 and TRBJ2-6): DVKVTQSSRYLVKRTGEKVFLECVQDMDHENMFWYRQDPGLGLRLIYFSYDVKMKEKGDIPEGYSVSREKKERFSLILESASTNQTSMYLCASSLRQFSGANVLTFGAGSRLTVL.

This clonotype was detected ten times or more. V and J are TRBV9 and TRBJ2-5; D gene ambiguous. Trimming pared 0 bases from V and 4 bases from J, leaving 13 bases between. This CDR3 comprises 15 residues. The germline CDR1 and CDR2 sequences are SGDLS and YYNGEE. CDR3 loop: CASSVDGYQVETQYF. The CDR3 DNA reads TGTGCCAGCAGCGTAGACGGATACCAAGTAGAGACCCAGTACTTC.

This clonotype has only a few counts. The genes are TRBV6-1 and TRBJ2-7; 9 bases fit TRBD1. Germline CDR1 is MNHNS and CDR2 is SASEGT. CDR3 length equals 14 residues. V was clipped by 6 bases and J by 4 bases; unmatched bases: 7. In DNA form, the CDR3 reads TGTGCCAGCAGCCGACACAGGGGGCCATACGAGCAGTACTTC. Its translation: CASSRHRGPYEQYF.

J is TRBJ1-3 and V is TRBV7-9; TRBD1 might be the D (5 bases). The CDR3 loop spans 16 amino acids. The germline V and J ends were trimmed by 4 bases and 0 bases, with 13 bases remaining between them. Germline-derived CDR1 and CDR2 are SEHNR and FQNEAQ (reference sequence). The CDR3 sequence is CASSWEQDFSGNTIYF. CDR3 DNA sequence: TGTGCCAGCAGCTGGGAACAGGATTTCTCTGGAAACACCATATATTTT.

In its sample, this clonotype was seen many times. The rearrangement uses TRBV28 and TRBJ1-4; perhaps TRBD1 as D (5 bases). Trimming stripped 5 bases from V and 12 bases from J, with 10 bases between. The length of the CDR3 is 11 residues. CDR1 and CDR2 from the germline V gene are MDHEN and SYDVKM. The CDR3 protein is CASSPRGELFF. The CDR3 DNA reads as TGTGCCAGCAGTCCACGGGGCGAACTGTTTTTT.

In regard to this clonotype: A much larger clone is a single base away; this may be a read error. The chain couples TRBV9 to TRBJ2-5; 9 bases are shared with TRBD2. Germline V gene lookup returns CDR1 SGDLS and CDR2 YYNGEE. CDR3 length: 16 amino acids. Written as DNA, the CDR3 is TGTGTCAGCAGCGTAAAGGCCCTAGCGGGGTTGGAGACCCAGTACTTC. Translating it yields CVSSVKALAGLETQYF.